This TCR beta chain stems from a study of blood T cell repertoires in COVID-19 (dated by TCRdb to about 2020). In terms of the full investigation: The collaborator samples originated in the United States, Italy and Spain and spanned the acute and convalescent phases of COVID-19. The prospective study material was composed of cDNA or gDNA derived from T cells, B-cell-depleted T cells, or PBMCs. Deeply sampled blood TCRbeta repertoires from subjects exposed to, actively infected with, or recovered from COVID-19 were included in the dataset. The repertoires were made available in a free public database intended to serve as a resource for research on the immune response to SARS-CoV-2. The samples were drawn from the first 160 participants of the ongoing ImmuneRACE study and from 1,254 subjects provided by 6 global collaborators. A de-identified subject ID, COVID-19 status, age in years and sex were almost always included in the sample metadata. HLA class I and class II types, where available, came from metadata supplied by the sample provider rather than from assay-based typing.

The collaborating institutions used their own protocols to collect whole blood in K2EDTA tubes. For TCRbeta analysis, collaborators shipped samples as frozen whole blood, isolated PBMCs, or DNA extracted from either of those sample types. Broad study findings and their caveats: Clinical and demographic metadata were provided uncurated, with the amount varying by source and participant.

The immunoSEQ Assay, a bias-controlled multiplex PCR, was used to amplify TCRbeta CDR3 regions from genomic DNA. As for the original processing: The number of nucleated cells in each sample was estimated from the amplification of reference gene primers within the assay. To quantify the absolute abundance of each unique TCRbeta CDR3 rearrangement, sequence reads were collapsed and filtered. Productive Simpson clonality was computed per sample as the square root of Simpson's diversity index over productive rearrangements. TCRdb took this table from immuneACCESS and kept in-frame rearrangements with V and J called. Such tables lack part of the clones; where checked against another copy, unresolved V genes explain under half of the gap, and the rest is unexplained. Clone size and the V and J calls come from that table; the DNA yielded D and trimming. The sample table records 25,000 to 35,000 clones; 80% to 90% of these occur just once. The leading ten clones occupy 20% to 30% of the sample.

On this clone: There is no known antigen for this receptor. The sample holds no much larger clone one base away, and base qualities are not on file.

Sample: peripheral blood. This clonotype was sampled from a human donor in a cohort sampled during active COVID-19.

The sequence in DNA is TGTGCCAGCCGTAGCGGGGTTAGCAATCAGCCCCAGCATTTT. Its protein is CASRSGVSNQPQHF. The chain was built from TRBV19 and TRBJ1-5; the D segment cannot be called with confidence. The V end loses 9 bases and the J end loses 0 bases, and a stretch of 12 bases separates them. Taken from the germline V gene (reference sequence), the CDR1 and CDR2 loops are LNHDA and SQIVND. The CDR3 contains 14 residues, cysteine and phenylalanine counted. The DNA shown is the 42-base CDR3, in frame from base 1.